This section outlines one T cell receptor (beta chain) sequence together with its context. Antigen unknown. The data were obtained in a study of T-cell memory formation after mild COVID-19. TCRdb processed the 5' RACE reads anew with MiXCR; each CDR3 protein has one entry. The sample holds about 430,000 distinct CDR3 sequences, more than 15% seen once. Study outcomes and limitations: The CD4+ clones that contracted clustered mainly within CM and EM, and the CD8+ clones concentrated in EMRA.

Trimming removed 0 bases from V and 4 bases from J; junction bases left unmatched: 9. The CDR3 extends over 18 amino acids. Germline V lookup: CDR1 MNHEY, CDR2 SVGAGI. The sample consisted of PBMCs or a T cell subset sorted from them (not recorded which). This sequence joins TRBV6-5 and TRBJ1-2, with 12 bases matching TRBD1. This clonotype originated in a man between 18 and 35 years old who had mild COVID-19 (a few samples of this study predate the infection). Cell type and time point are not known. The CDR3 reads CASSYSILPGQGAYGYTF. The CDR3 region has the DNA TGTGCCAGCAGTTACTCGATTCTTCCGGGACAGGGGGCCTATGGCTACACCTTC.